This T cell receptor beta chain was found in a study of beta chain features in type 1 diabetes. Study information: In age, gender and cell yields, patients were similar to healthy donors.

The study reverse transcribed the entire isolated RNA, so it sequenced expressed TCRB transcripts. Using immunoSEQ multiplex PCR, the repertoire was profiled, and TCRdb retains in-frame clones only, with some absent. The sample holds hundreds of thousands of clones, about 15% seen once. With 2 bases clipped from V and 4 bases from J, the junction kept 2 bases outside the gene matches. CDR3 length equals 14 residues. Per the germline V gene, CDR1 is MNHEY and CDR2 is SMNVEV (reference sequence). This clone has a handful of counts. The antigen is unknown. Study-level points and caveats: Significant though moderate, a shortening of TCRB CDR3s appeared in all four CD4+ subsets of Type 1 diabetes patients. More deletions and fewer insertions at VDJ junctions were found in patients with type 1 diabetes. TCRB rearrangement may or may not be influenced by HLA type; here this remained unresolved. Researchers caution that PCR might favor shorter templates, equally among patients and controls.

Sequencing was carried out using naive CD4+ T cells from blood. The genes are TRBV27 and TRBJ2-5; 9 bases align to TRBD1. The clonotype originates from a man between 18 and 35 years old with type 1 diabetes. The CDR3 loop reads CASSLTGGTETQYF. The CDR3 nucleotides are TGTGCCAGCAGTTTAACAGGGGGCACAGAGACCCAGTACTTC.